These 28 T cell receptor beta chains originate from one sample sequenced in a study of blood T cells in healthy people across ages. Together with a sample-barcoded 5' primer, a J-beta primer mix was included in a second PCR lasting about 7 to 12 cycles. TCRdb called the 5' RACE reads again in MiXCR, with one record for every CDR3 protein. Seen here are approximately 290,000 distinct CDR3 sequences, roughly 26% observed once, and the top ten hold roughly 28%. What was sequenced was blood. These TCRs come from a woman aged 70 to 79 in good health.

V is TRBV6-5 and J is TRBJ2-7; a possible D gene is TRBD1 (6 bases). Trimming removed 1 base at V and 6 bases at J, with 19 bases between. CDR1 and CDR2 (germline): MNHEY, SVGAGI. This CDR3 has 16 amino acids. CDR3 sequence (DNA): TGTGCCAGCAGTTACTGCAGGGGAAAGGGCTACTGCGAGCAGTACTTC. Its translation is CASSYCRGKGYCEQYF.

The chain combines TRBV4-1 with TRBJ1-2; TRBD1 might be the D (6 bases). The CDR3 sequence is 15 residues long. V dropped 0 bases and J dropped 8 bases, with 16 bases sitting between them. CDR1 is MGHRA and CDR2 is YSYEKL in the germline V gene. CDR3 DNA: TGCGCCAGCAGCCAAGATTTAGCAGGGGTGTTCGGCTACACCTTC. It specifies CASSQDLAGVFGYTF.

The rearrangement joins TRBV6-1 to TRBJ1-2; 8 bases line up with TRBD1. Losses at the gene ends were 2 bases for V and 8 bases for J; bases not matched to a gene: 1. The CDR3 runs 12 residues. CDR1 and CDR2 from the germline V gene are MNHNS and SASEGT. CDR3 in DNA: TGTGCCAGCAGTGAACCAGGGGGCGGCTACACCTTC. This codes for CASSEPGGGYTF.

V usage is TRBV6-2 or TRBV6-3 and J usage is TRBJ2-5; 9 bases are shared with TRBD1. The J call may be wrong; the DNA end is better matched by TRBJ2-1. This CDR3 has 16 amino acids. Germline V gene data show CDR1 as MNHEY and CDR2 as SVGEGT. The CDR3 DNA is TGTGCCAGCAGTTCTTACACCGGGACAGGGATCAATGAGCAGTTCTTC. It yields the protein CASSSYTGTGINEQFF.

This clonotype was observed a handful of times. This chain connects TRBV5-1 to TRBJ2-3; 9 nucleotides agree with TRBD2. Germline lookup yields CDR1 SGHRS and CDR2 YFSETQ. The J segment lost 6 bases and the V segment lost 3 bases, leaving 5 bases of the junction unmatched. The CDR3 has 14 residues. CDR3 loop: CASSYGTSLDTQYF. The CDR3, as DNA: TGCGCCAGCAGCTACGGGACTAGCTTGGATACGCAGTATTTT.

J is TRBJ2-5 and V is TRBV5-5; D is unclear. The V gene lost 2 bases and the J gene lost 5 bases, with 10 bases spanning the gap. This CDR3 is built from 13 residues. Germline CDR1 is SGHKS and CDR2 is YYEKEE (reference sequence). CDR3 bases: TGTGCCAGCAGCTTAGGAGTTAGTGAGACCCAGTACTTC. Translated, it gives CASSLGVSETQYF. Complete variable domain (other parts from reference TRBV5-5 and TRBJ2-5): DAGVTQSPTHLIKTRGQQVTLRCSPISGHKSVSWYQQVLGQGPQFIFQYYEKEERGRGNFPDRFSARQFPNYSSELNVNALLLGDSALYLCASSLGVSETQYFGPGTRLLVL.

The V and J genes are TRBV7-2 and TRBJ2-5; D gene ambiguous. The ends were cut back, 3 bases at V and 5 bases at J, with 13 bases in the middle. The CDR3 loop spans 14 amino acids. In germline, CDR1 is SGHTA, CDR2 FQGNSA. The CDR3: CASSLLPLLETQYF. The CDR3 bases are TGTGCCAGCAGCTTGCTTCCTTTGTTGGAGACCCAGTACTTC.

This clonotype was found a few times. J is TRBJ2-7 and V is TRBV7-3; tentatively, D is TRBD2 (6 bases). V gave up 5 bases and J gave up 5 bases, with 16 bases separating them. Germline lookup yields CDR1 SGHTA and CDR2 FQGTGA. There are 14 residues in the CDR3. As DNA, the CDR3 is TGTGCCAGCAGCCCCGGGAGAGGGGATGACGAGCAGTACTTC. Encoded protein: CASSPGRGDDEQYF.

The chain employs TRBV29-1 and TRBJ2-4; D call uncertain. In germline, CDR1 is SQVTM, CDR2 ANQGSEA. The V end lost 3 bases, the J end lost 0 bases, and 3 bases lay between the germline ends. The CDR3 extends over 12 amino acids. This CDR3 is CSVEAAKNIQYF. Here the CDR3 DNA reads TGCAGCGTTGAGGCAGCCAAAAACATTCAGTACTTC.

This clonotype occurred a few times. This CDR3 is CASSPSNSNQPQHF. DNA for the CDR3: TGTGCCAGCTCACCGAGTAACAGTAATCAGCCCCAGCATTTT. The rearrangement joins TRBV18 to TRBJ1-5; D remains ambiguous. Germline assignment: CDR1 KGHSH and CDR2 LQKENI. V gave up 3 bases and J gave up 4 bases, with 10 bases separating them. CDR3 length equals 14 residues.

This clonotype was seen a few times. This chain joins TRBV7-9 and TRBJ1-2; the D is unclear. This CDR3 comprises 14 residues. The germline CDR1 and CDR2 sequences are SEHNR and FQNEAQ (reference sequence). The V gene lost 1 base and the J gene lost 3 bases, with 9 bases spanning the gap. The CDR3 spells CASSLESGYYGYTF. The CDR3 DNA reads as TGTGCCAGCAGCTTAGAGTCAGGATACTATGGCTACACCTTC.

This clonotype was detected only a few times. In DNA form, the CDR3 reads TGTGCCAGCAGCCCGCTAGCGGTTGAGGGTGAGCAGTTCTTC. Translation: CASSPLAVEGEQFF. The V gene is TRBV14, the J gene TRBJ2-1; 7 bases match TRBD2. This CDR3 contains 14 residues. Germline lookup yields CDR1 SGHDN and CDR2 FVKESK. The ends lost 4 bases at V and 9 bases at J; junction bases unmatched: 9. Combining the CDR3 with reference TRBV14 and TRBJ2-1 gives the whole variable domain EAGVTQFPSHSVIEKGQTVTLRCDPISGHDNLYWYRRVMGKEIKFLLHFVKESKQDESGMPNNRFLAERTGGTYSTLKVQPAELEDSGVYFCASSPLAVEGEQFFGPGTRLTVL.

The chain couples TRBV20-1 to TRBJ1-4; D might be TRBD1 (6 bases). This CDR3 has 14 residues. V was shortened by 0 bases and J by 7 bases, with 12 bases between the two germline ends. Germline CDR1 and CDR2: DFQATT and SNEGSKA (reference sequence). The CDR3 reads CSARDPRGGEKLFF. DNA for the CDR3: TGCAGTGCTAGAGATCCCAGGGGAGGTGAAAAACTGTTTTTT.

The rearrangement links TRBV5-1 to TRBJ2-5; D might be TRBD1 (5 bases). Between the trimmed V and J ends, which lost 3 bases and 0 bases, there was a span of 9 bases. Germline V gene sequence: CDR1 SGHRS, CDR2 YFSETQ. There are 14 residues in the CDR3. The CDR3 sequence: CASSWQTDQETQYF. The CDR3 nucleotides are TGCGCCAGCAGCTGGCAGACAGACCAAGAGACCCAGTACTTC.

The chain joins TRBV3-1 to TRBJ2-1; 7 positions agree with TRBD2. After removal of 4 bases from V and 4 bases from J, the junction contained 10 bases not matched to a gene. Looked up from germline, CDR1 is LGHDT and CDR2 is YNNKEL (reference sequence). The CDR3 has 16 amino acids. CDR3 DNA: TGTGCCAGCAGCCTACCGGGACTATTGCCTTACAATGAGCAGTTCTTC. This translates into CASSLPGLLPYNEQFF.

This chain connects TRBV12-3 or TRBV12-4 to TRBJ2-2; 7 positions match TRBD1. Germline trimming cut 5 bases from V and 5 bases from J; bases unmatched to any gene: 11. The CDR3 is made up of 16 amino acids. The CDR3 bases are TGTGCCAGCAGTCCGTTAACGACAGGGTCAACCGGGGAGCTGTTTTTT. Its translation is CASSPLTTGSTGELFF.

A few counts support this clonotype. V and J are TRBV10-3 and TRBJ1-2; no clear D. V lost 0 bases, J lost 8 bases, and 7 bases lay in between. Per germline, CDR1 ENHRY and CDR2 SYGVKD. The CDR3 covers 12 residues. The CDR3 here is CAISESSGGYTF. DNA of the CDR3: TGTGCCATCAGTGAGTCCTCGGGAGGCTACACCTTC.

V is TRBV7-6 and J is TRBJ2-1; D remains unclear. Germline values: CDR1 SGHVS, CDR2 FNYEAQ. This CDR3 region has 13 residues. V was clipped by 0 bases and J by 7 bases, with 7 bases between them. The CDR3 DNA follows: TGTGCCAGCAGCTTAGCTGTGTGGAATGAGCAGTTCTTC. This translates into CASSLAVWNEQFF.

Only a few counts were recorded for this clonotype. J is TRBJ2-3 and V is TRBV29-1; 10 positions match TRBD2. V lost 4 bases to trimming and J lost 6 bases; unmatched junction nucleotides: 4. The CDR3 has 13 residues. The germline CDR1 and CDR2 sequences are SQVTM and ANQGSEA. CDR3 protein: CSVVAGGRDTQYF. DNA for the CDR3: TGCAGCGTTGTAGCGGGAGGAAGGGATACGCAGTATTTT.

This clonotype occurred a few times. This chain uses TRBV29-1 with TRBJ1-1, with D unclear. CDR1 is SQVTM and CDR2 is ANQGSEA in the germline V gene. V was pared by 6 bases and J by 8 bases, with 25 bases between. The CDR3 consists of 15 residues. This CDR3 is CSVEPTTSGWTEAFF. DNA for the CDR3: TGCAGCGTGGAACCCACGACATCGGGGTGGACCGAAGCTTTCTTT.

The J gene is TRBJ2-2, the V gene TRBV7-3, with D perhaps matching TRBD2 (5 bases). Per germline, CDR1 SGHTA and CDR2 FQGTGA. Deletions cut 2 bases from V and 6 bases from J, with 13 bases between. The CDR3 totals 15 residues. CDR3 residues: CASSLDPARAGELFF. The DNA for the CDR3 is TGTGCCAGCAGCTTAGACCCAGCGCGGGCCGGGGAGCTGTTTTTT. Together with reference TRBV7-3 and TRBJ2-2, the CDR3 gives the full variable domain: GAGVSQTPSNKVTEKGKYVELRCDPISGHTALYWYRQSLGQGPEFLIYFQGTGAADDSGLPNDRFFAVRPEGSVSTLKIQRTERGDSAVYLCASSLDPARAGELFFGEGSRLTVL.

This clonotype has only a few counts. The V gene is TRBV4-3, the J gene TRBJ1-4; a weak D match, TRBD1 (5 bases). The CDR3 consists of 16 residues. The germline V and J ends were trimmed by 8 bases and 8 bases, with 24 bases remaining between them. Germline V gives CDR1 LGHNA, CDR2 YSLEER. The CDR3 nucleotides are TGCGCCAGCGGCCCAGGTGGTGGGCAGGGCCCAGAAAAACTGTTTTTT. This gives the protein CASGPGGGQGPEKLFF.

The rearrangement uses TRBV6-5 and TRBJ1-1; D unresolved. The CDR3 runs 11 residues. V shed 2 bases and J shed 10 bases, with 8 bases lying between them. Germline CDR1 is MNHEY and CDR2 is SVGAGI. CDR3 DNA sequence: TGTGCCAGCAGTTACGGCCCCCTAGCTTTCTTT. It translates to CASSYGPLAFF.

This clonotype was recorded at least ten times. The rearrangement joins TRBV18 to TRBJ1-1; D ambiguous. V lost 2 bases and J lost 2, with 12 bases in between. CDR1 and CDR2 (germline): KGHSH, LQKENI. This CDR3 contains 15 residues. The CDR3 coding sequence is TGTGCCAGCTCACCAATCGAGAGATTAAACACTGAAGCTTTCTTT. This codes for CASSPIERLNTEAFF.

This chain connects TRBV7-2 to TRBJ2-5, with TRBD2 matching over 8 bases. Germline V gene sequence: CDR1 SGHTA, CDR2 FQGNSA. V dropped 5 bases and J dropped 5; count of bases not matched to a gene: 10. This CDR3 has 15 residues. The CDR3 nucleotides read TGTGCCAGCAGCCATGCCGGGACTAGTTGGGAGACCCAGTACTTC. Protein sequence: CASSHAGTSWETQYF.

A few counts support this clonotype. The chain links TRBV5-1 to TRBJ1-1; maybe TRBD1 (5 bases). Germline V CDR1 and CDR2: SGHRS, YFSETQ. The CDR3 sequence is 14 residues long. Trimming took 4 bases from V and 3 from J, leaving 13 bases between them. The CDR3 DNA follows: TGCGCCAGCAGCGACGGGACTGTTTACACTGAAGCTTTCTTT. This encodes CASSDGTVYTEAFF. Filled out from reference TRBV5-1 and TRBJ1-1, the complete variable domain reads KAGVTQTPRYLIKTRGQQVTLSCSPISGHRSVSWYQQTPGQGLQFLFEYFSETQRNKGNFPGRFSGRQFSNSRSEMNVSTLELGDSALYLCASSDGTVYTEAFFGQGTRLTVV.

The rearrangement joins TRBV4-1 to TRBJ2-7; TRBD2 might be the D (6 bases). The germline gives CDR1 MGHRA, CDR2 YSYEKL. The CDR3 is 15 residues long. V was shortened by 8 bases and J by 2 bases, with 19 bases between the two germline ends. The CDR3 protein is CASGPYPGLPYEQYF. The CDR3 coding sequence is TGCGCCAGCGGGCCCTACCCGGGACTGCCCTACGAGCAGTACTTC.

The chain has TRBV9 and TRBJ2-7, with 9 bases fitting TRBD2. Germline V gives CDR1 SGDLS, CDR2 YYNGEE. V was pared by 0 bases and J by 5 bases, with 3 bases of the junction left unmatched. The CDR3 is made up of 14 amino acids. CDR3 sequence reads: CASSVEGTSNEQYF. Here the CDR3 DNA reads TGTGCCAGCAGCGTAGAAGGGACTAGCAACGAGCAGTACTTC.